This entry is about one TCR beta chain. Generated by immunoSEQ multiplex PCR, the TCRdb table keeps only in-frame clones and is missing some. The sample contains under 50,000 clones, nearly 80% of which appear only once. The germline V gene encodes CDR1 SGHAT and CDR2 FQNNGV. Trimming stripped 1 base from V and 4 bases from J, with 18 bases between. This CDR3 has 17 amino acids. The data were obtained in a study of memory CD4+ T cells and cytomegalovirus serostatus. The sort gate was single viable CD3+CD4+CD8-CD45RO+ cells for memory CD4+ T cells. The receptor comes from an adult in good health and CMV-seronegative. Sequenced material: memory CD4+ T cells from blood. The gene calls are TRBV11-2 and TRBJ2-3; possible D gene TRBD2, 6 bases. The DNA of the CDR3 is TGTGCCAGCAGCTTAGGATTAGGGACTCCCCTCGCAGATACGCAGTATTTT. Protein sequence: CASSLGLGTPLADTQYF. Combining the CDR3 with reference TRBV11-2 and TRBJ2-3 gives the whole variable domain EAGVAQSPRYKIIEKRQSVAFWCNPISGHATLYWYQQILGQGPKLLIQFQNNGVVDDSQLPKDRFSAERLKGVDSTLKIQPAKLEDSAVYLCASSLGLGTPLADTQYFGPGTRLTVL.